The 12 T cell receptor beta chains presented below share a single source sample, sequenced in a study of blood T cell repertoires in COVID-19. The data were produced by immunoSEQ multiplex PCR, yet TCRdb's version contains in-frame clones alone and is incomplete. The sample lists over 20,000 clones, about four fifths seen once, with 5% to 7% in the top ten. Sequenced: peripheral blood. These receptors originate from a human donor in a cohort sampled during active COVID-19.

The chain is built from TRBV6-6 and TRBJ1-1; D is uncertain. The germline gives CDR1 MNHNY, CDR2 SVGAGI (reference sequence). V gave up 6 bases and J gave up 3 bases, with 11 bases separating them. This CDR3 region has 13 residues. For the CDR3, the DNA is TGTGCCAGCAGGCAGGAGCGGTACACTGAAGCTTTCTTT. Protein sequence: CASRQERYTEAFF.

In its sample, this clone was seen a few times. The genes are TRBV28 and TRBJ2-1; D is undetermined. Per germline, CDR1 MDHEN and CDR2 SYDVKM. V lost 2 bases to trimming and J lost 8 bases, with 13 bases between them. This CDR3 comprises 14 residues. The CDR3: CASSLTTPRDEQFF. The CDR3 nucleotides are TGTGCCAGCAGTTTAACCACCCCTCGGGATGAGCAGTTCTTC.

The rearrangement links TRBV15 to TRBJ1-2; 7 bases match TRBD1. Germline lookup yields CDR1 LNHNV and CDR2 YYDKDF (reference sequence). There are 15 residues in the CDR3. The ends lost 1 base at V and 4 bases at J; junction bases unmatched: 6. The CDR3 protein is CATSRVQGVGYGYTF. CDR3 nucleotide sequence: TGTGCCACCAGCAGAGTTCAGGGGGTAGGCTATGGCTACACCTTC.

The V and J genes are TRBV21-1 and TRBJ1-5; the DNA was not compared with TRBD1, the D call given in the table. TRBV21-1 is designated a pseudogene. The CDR3 has 19 residues. The CDR3 DNA reads TGTGCCAGCAGCAAAGGTTCGTTGAGGGACAGGATTAGCAATCAGCCCCAGCATTTT. Translating it yields CASSKGSLRDRISNQPQHF.

The chain recombines TRBV30 with TRBJ1-1; D is undetermined. This CDR3 contains 12 residues. The ends were cut back, 8 bases at V and 1 base at J, with 11 bases in the middle. Germline V CDR1 and CDR2: GTSNPN, SVGIG (reference sequence). CDR3 in DNA: TGTGCCCATAGATGGTCGAACACTGAAGCTTTCTTT. It is translated as CAHRWSNTEAFF.

The CDR3 DNA reads TGTGCCAGCAGCCACCTCAACCCCCTAGGGGGAGAATACAGAGGGACTGAAGCTTTCTTT. It specifies CASSHLNPLGGEYRGTEAFF. The chain joins TRBV14 to TRBJ1-1; a weak D match, TRBD1 (6 bases). V shed 3 bases and J shed 5 bases, with 31 bases lying between them. There are 20 residues in the CDR3. In germline, CDR1 is SGHDN, CDR2 FVKESK.

The chain carries TRBV6-5 and TRBJ1-5; D not resolved. Germline-derived CDR1 and CDR2 are MNHEY and SVGAGI. The CDR3 spans 13 residues. Deletions cut 4 bases from V and 4 bases from J, with 8 bases between. This chain's CDR3 is CASSSQQNQPQHF. In DNA form, the CDR3 reads TGTGCCAGCAGTTCCCAACAAAATCAGCCCCAGCATTTT.

The chain employs TRBV11-1 and TRBJ2-1; a weak D match, TRBD2 (5 bases). V was shortened by 4 bases and J by 8 bases, with 15 bases between the two germline ends. The CDR3 covers 14 residues. In germline, CDR1 is SGHAT, CDR2 FQDESV (reference sequence). The CDR3 is CASSSPPGIDEQFF. The CDR3 nucleotides read TGTGCCAGCAGCTCACCCCCGGGGATTGATGAGCAGTTCTTC.

The chain joins TRBV11-2 to TRBJ2-5; a weak D match, TRBD2 (6 bases). V lost 5 bases to trimming and J lost 6 bases, with 10 bases between them. The CDR3 runs 12 residues. Germline V gene lookup returns CDR1 SGHAT and CDR2 FQNNGV. The CDR3 DNA follows: TGTGCCAGCAGCCGCGCGGGGCAGACCCAGTACTTC. This gives the protein CASSRAGQTQYF.

This clone was detected once. V is TRBV6-5 and J is TRBJ1-1, with TRBD1 as a possible D gene (5 bases). Per germline, CDR1 MNHEY and CDR2 SVGAGI. Trimming left V 2 bases short and J 6 bases short, with 10 bases between. The CDR3 runs to 13 residues. This CDR3 is CASSYTRASEAFF. Here the CDR3 DNA reads TGTGCCAGCAGTTACACCAGGGCCTCTGAAGCTTTCTTT.

V and J are TRBV3-1 (or the pseudogene TRBV3-2) and TRBJ2-3, with TRBD2 matching 9 bases. With V trimmed by 8 bases and J by 4 bases, 4 bases remained unmatched. The germline V gene has CDR1 LGHDT and CDR2 YNNKEL (reference sequence). The CDR3 extends over 13 amino acids. Here the CDR3 reads CASGTSRADTQYF. The CDR3 DNA reads TGTGCCAGCGGGACTAGCCGTGCAGATACGCAGTATTTT.

J is TRBJ2-2 and V is TRBV28; D remains ambiguous. This CDR3 region has 13 residues. Germline CDR1 MDHEN, CDR2 SYDVKM. V dropped 6 bases and J dropped 4 bases, with 9 bases sitting between them. CDR3 sequence reads: CASRNSVTGELFF. The CDR3 DNA sequence: TGTGCCAGCAGAAATTCGGTCACCGGGGAGCTGTTTTTT.